This T cell receptor beta chain was captured in a study of T-cell reconstitution after alpha-beta-depleted transplantation in children. The study's findings and limits: From newly produced T cells came most of the T-cell counts and diversity one year after transplant.

This clonotype was seen ten or more times. The antigen is undetermined. A TCRbeta library incorporating unique molecular identifiers was prepared. TCRdb reanalysed the PCR reads using MiXCR and keeps one entry per CDR3 protein. The sample carries approximately 170,000 distinct CDR3 sequences, 11% recorded once. This CDR3 is built from 14 residues. The germline V gene has CDR1 MNHNS and CDR2 SASEGT. The junction had 9 bases not matched to a gene; V was cut back by 6 bases and J by 8 bases. The genes are TRBV6-1 and TRBJ1-2, with 10 bases fitting TRBD1. The source of this sequence is a boy aged 2 to 9 with acute myeloid leukemia, due to receive a stem cell transplant. Sequencing used PBMCs, obtained before TCRalphabeta/CD19-depleted stem cell transplant. The CDR3 region is CASSRTGGLEGYTF. The CDR3 bases are TGTGCCAGCAGCCGGACAGGGGGACTTGAGGGCTACACCTTC.